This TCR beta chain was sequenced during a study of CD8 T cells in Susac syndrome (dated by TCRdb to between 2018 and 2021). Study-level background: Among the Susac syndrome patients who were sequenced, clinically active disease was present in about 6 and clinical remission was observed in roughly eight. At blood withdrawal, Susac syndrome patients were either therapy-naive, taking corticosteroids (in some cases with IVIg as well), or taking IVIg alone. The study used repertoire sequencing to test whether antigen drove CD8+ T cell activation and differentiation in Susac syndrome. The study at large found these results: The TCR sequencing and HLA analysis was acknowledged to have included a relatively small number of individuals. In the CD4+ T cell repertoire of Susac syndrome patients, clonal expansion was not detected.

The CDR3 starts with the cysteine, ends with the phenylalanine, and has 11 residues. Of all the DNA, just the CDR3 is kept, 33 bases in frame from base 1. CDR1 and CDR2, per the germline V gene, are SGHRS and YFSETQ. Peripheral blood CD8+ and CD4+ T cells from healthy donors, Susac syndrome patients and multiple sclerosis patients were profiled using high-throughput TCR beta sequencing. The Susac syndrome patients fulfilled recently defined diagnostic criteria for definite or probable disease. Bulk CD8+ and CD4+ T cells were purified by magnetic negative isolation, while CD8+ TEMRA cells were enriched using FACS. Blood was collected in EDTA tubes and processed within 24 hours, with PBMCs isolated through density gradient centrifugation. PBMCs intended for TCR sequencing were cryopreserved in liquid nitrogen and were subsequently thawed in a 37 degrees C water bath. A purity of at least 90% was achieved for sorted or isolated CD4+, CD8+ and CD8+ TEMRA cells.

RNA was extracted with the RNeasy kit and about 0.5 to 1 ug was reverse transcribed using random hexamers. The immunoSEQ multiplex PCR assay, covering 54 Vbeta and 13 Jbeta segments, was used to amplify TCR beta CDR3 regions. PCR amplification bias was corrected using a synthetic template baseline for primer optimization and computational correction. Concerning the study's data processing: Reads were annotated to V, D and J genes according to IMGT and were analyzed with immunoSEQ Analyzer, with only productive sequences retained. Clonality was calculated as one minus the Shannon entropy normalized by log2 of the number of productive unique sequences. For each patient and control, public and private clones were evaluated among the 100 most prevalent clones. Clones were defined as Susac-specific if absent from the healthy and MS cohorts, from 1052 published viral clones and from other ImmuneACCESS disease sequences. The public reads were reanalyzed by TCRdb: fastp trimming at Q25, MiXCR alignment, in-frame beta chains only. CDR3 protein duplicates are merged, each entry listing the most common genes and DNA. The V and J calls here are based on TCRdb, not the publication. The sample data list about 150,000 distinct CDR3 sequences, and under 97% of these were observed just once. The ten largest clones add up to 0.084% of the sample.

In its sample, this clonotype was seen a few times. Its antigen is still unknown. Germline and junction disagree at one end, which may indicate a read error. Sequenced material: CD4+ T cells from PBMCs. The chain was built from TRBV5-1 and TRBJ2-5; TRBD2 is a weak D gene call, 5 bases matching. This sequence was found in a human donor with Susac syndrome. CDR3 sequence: CASSLAETQYF. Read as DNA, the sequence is TGTGCCAGCAGCTTAGCGGAGACCCAGTACTTC.